This TCR beta chain was obtained from a study of identical twins. This clonotype was seen more than once but under ten times. The antigen is undetermined. Findings of the study overall: Conclusions leaned on cross-sectional statistical analysis and did not track the same donors over time. Analyses of zero insertions could, in part, be confounded by invariant MAIT and iNKT cells.

Template switching (which added a universal primer site) was used, and cDNA carried unique molecular identifiers. TCRdb ran MiXCR on the 5' RACE reads and lists one entry per CDR3 protein. Of 400,000 to 500,000 distinct CDR3 sequences listed, over 11% are singletons. V lost 3 bases, J lost 6 bases, and 12 bases lay in between. This CDR3 comprises 13 residues. These sequences were also reported in another study, on yellow fever vaccine responses in identical twins.

The sequenced sample was CD4+ T cells sorted from blood. The genes are TRBV12-3 or TRBV12-4 and TRBJ2-7; D tentatively fits TRBD1 or TRBD2 (6 bases each). This TCR came from a woman under 30 in good health. The CDR3 nucleotides read TGTGCCAGCAGTTTTGGGGGGCACGGCGAGCAGTACTTC. Protein: CASSFGGHGEQYF.